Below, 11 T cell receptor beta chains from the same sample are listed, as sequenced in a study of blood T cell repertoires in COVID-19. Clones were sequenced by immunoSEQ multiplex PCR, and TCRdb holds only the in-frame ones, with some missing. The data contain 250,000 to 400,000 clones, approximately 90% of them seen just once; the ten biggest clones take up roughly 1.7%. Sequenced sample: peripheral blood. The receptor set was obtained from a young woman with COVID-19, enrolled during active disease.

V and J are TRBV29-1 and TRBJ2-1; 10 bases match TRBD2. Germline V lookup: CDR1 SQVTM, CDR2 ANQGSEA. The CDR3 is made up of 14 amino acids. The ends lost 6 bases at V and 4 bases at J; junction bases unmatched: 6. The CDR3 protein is CSVEVAGGYNEQFF. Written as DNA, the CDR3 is TGCAGCGTAGAGGTAGCGGGGGGTTACAATGAGCAGTTCTTC.

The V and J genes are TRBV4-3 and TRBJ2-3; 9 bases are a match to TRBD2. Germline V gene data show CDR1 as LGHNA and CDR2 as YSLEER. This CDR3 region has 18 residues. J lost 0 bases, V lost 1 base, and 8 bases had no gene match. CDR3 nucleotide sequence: TGCGCCAGCAGCCAAGGGTGGCAGCGGGGGGCAAGCACAGATACGCAGTATTTT. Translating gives CASSQGWQRGASTDTQYF.

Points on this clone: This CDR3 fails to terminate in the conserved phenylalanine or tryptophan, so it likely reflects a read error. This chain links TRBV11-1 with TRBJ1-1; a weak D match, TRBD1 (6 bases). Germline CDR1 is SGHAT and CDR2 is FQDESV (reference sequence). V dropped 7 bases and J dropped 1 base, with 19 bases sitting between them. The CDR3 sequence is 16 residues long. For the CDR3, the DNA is TGTGCCAGCACCGGGCCGGGACAAATCCCGAACACTGAAGCTTTCCTT. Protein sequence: CASTGPGQIPNTEAFL.

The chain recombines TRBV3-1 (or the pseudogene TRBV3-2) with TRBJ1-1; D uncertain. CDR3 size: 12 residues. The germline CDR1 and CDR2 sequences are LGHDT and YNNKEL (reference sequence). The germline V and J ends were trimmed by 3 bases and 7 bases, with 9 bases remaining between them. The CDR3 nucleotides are TGTGCCAGCAGCCAGAGCGTTGGTGAAGCTTTCTTT. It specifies CASSQSVGEAFF.

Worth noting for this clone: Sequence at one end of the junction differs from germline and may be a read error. The CDR3 sequence is CAISAEACQSRANVLTF. CDR3 nucleotides: TGTGCTATCAGTGCAGAGGCCTGTCAAAGTCGGGCCAACGTCCTGACTTTC. The genes are TRBV10-3 and TRBJ2-6; D is undetermined. Germline CDR1 and CDR2: ENHRY and SYGVKD. This CDR3 has 17 amino acids.

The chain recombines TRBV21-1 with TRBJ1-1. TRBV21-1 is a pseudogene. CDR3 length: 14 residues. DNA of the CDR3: TGTGCCAGCAGCTGCCGGGAAAAGAACACTGAAGCTTTCTTT. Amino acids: CASSCREKNTEAFF.

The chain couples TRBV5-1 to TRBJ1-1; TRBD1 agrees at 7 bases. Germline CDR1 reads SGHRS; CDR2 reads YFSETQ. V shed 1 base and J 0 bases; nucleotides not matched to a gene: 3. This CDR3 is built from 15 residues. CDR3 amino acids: CASSLIQGVNTEAFF. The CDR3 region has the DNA TGCGCCAGCAGCTTGATCCAGGGGGTGAACACTGAAGCTTTCTTT.

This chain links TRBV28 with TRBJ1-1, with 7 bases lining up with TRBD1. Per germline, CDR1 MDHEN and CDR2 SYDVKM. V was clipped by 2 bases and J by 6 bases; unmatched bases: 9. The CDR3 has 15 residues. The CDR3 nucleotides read TGTGCCAGCAGTTTAGTAGGGCAGGGGGAGGCTGAAGCTTTCTTT. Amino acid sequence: CASSLVGQGEAEAFF.

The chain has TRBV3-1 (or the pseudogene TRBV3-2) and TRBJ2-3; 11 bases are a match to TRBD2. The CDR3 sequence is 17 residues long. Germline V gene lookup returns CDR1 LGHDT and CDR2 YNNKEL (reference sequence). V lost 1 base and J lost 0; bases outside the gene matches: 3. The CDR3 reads CASSQGVAGGSTDTQYF. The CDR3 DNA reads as TGTGCCAGCAGCCAAGGGGTAGCGGGGGGGAGCACAGATACGCAGTATTTT.

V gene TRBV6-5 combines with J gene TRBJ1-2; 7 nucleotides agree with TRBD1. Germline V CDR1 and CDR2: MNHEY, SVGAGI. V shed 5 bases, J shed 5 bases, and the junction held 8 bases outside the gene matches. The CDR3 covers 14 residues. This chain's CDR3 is CASSQTGAGYGYTF. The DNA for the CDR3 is TGTGCCAGCAGTCAAACAGGGGCCGGGTATGGCTACACCTTC.

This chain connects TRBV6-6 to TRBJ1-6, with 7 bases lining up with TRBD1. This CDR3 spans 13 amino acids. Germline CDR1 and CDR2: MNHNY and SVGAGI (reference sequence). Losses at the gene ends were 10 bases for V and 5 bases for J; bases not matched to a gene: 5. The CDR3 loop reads CATSGQNNSPLHF. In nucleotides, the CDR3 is TGTGCCACCTCGGGACAGAATAATTCACCCCTCCACTTT.